Listed below are T cell receptor beta chains from one sample, sequenced in a study of blood T cell repertoires in COVID-19. Profiled with immunoSEQ multiplex PCR; TCRdb holds only in-frame clones, not every one. Counted here are about 100,000 clones, approximately 84% occurring once; the ten biggest clones make up over 4%. Sequenced sample: peripheral blood. Receptors were obtained from a human donor in a cohort sampled during active COVID-19. Both conserved end residues are part of each CDR3. Each record gives: D gene, V gene, clone size, J gene, CDR3 DNA, CDR3 protein. A D gene is named only where the DNA matches it firmly. Rows may omit the clone size; those that give it use once, few, many or a size class.

TRBD1	TRBV18	NA	TRBJ2-7	TGTGCCAGCTCACCAGGGACAGGGCCTGCCTACGAGCAGTACTTC	CASSPGTGPAYEQYF
TRBD1	TRBV18	NA	TRBJ1-4	TGTGCCAGCTCAAGGCCAAGGACAGGCACTAATGAAAAACTGTTTTTT	CASSRPRTGTNEKLFF
NA	TRBV7-6	once	TRBJ2-1	TGTGCCAGCAGCTTAGAAAACCAGGTATTTAACAATGAGCAGTTCTTC	CASSLENQVFNNEQFF
NA	TRBV28	NA	TRBJ2-7	TGTGCCAGCAGTTTGTACGGCTACGAGCAGTACTTC	CASSLYGYEQYF
NA	TRBV30	NA	TRBJ1-2	TGTGCCTGGACAGGATTCCACCCCACGGCTAACTATGGCTACACCTTC	CAWTGFHPTANYGYTF
NA	TRBV6-5	NA	TRBJ1-6	TGTGCCAGCAGCTTACAGGGATATAATTCACCCCTCCACTTT	CASSLQGYNSPLHF
NA	TRBV27	few	TRBJ1-4	TGTGCCAGCAGCCCGTCGGGGACTTTTAATGAAAAACTGTTTTTT	CASSPSGTFNEKLFF
NA	TRBV21-1	NA	TRBJ2-3	TGTGCCAGCAGCAAAGAGGCTAGCGGGAGTGTAACAGATACGCAGTATTTT	CASSKEASGSVTDTQYF
TRBD1	TRBV29-1	NA	TRBJ2-3	TGCAGCGTTGACGACAGGGCTACAGATACGCAGTATTTT	CSVDDRATDTQYF
TRBD1	TRBV6-1	NA	TRBJ2-6	TGTGCCAGCAGTGGTGGGGGACAGGGGGTTTCTGGGGCCAACGTCCTGACTTTC	CASSGGGQGVSGANVLTF
NA	TRBV19	NA	TRBJ1-3	TGTGTCCCCCTTGGAGGGAAAGCCATATATTTT	CVPLGGKAIYF
TRBD1	TRBV3-1/TRBV3-2	NA	TRBJ1-2	TGTGCCAGCAGCCAAGCAGGAGGACAGGGCTATGGCTACACCTTC	CASSQAGGQGYGYTF
TRBD1	TRBV19	NA	TRBJ2-5	TGTGCCACCTCTGGGGACAGGGGGTTGCGAGAGACCCAGTACTTC	CATSGDRGLRETQYF
NA	TRBV27	NA	TRBJ1-1	TGTGCCAGCAGTTTAGAGTACGGGGTGGGAACTGAAGCTTTCTTT	CASSLEYGVGTEAFF
NA	TRBV10-3	NA	TRBJ1-2	TGTGCCATCAGTGAGGCTCTATTTTTGAAGGGCTACACCTTC	CAISEALFLKGYTF
TRBD2	TRBV9	NA	TRBJ2-3	TGTGCCAGCAGCGTAGCCCCCAGCGGGGGCACAGATACGCAGTATTTT	CASSVAPSGGTDTQYF
TRBD1	TRBV5-5	once	TRBJ1-1	TGTGCCAGCAGCGGGGGACAGGCGCTGGCTGAAGCTTTCTTT	CASSGGQALAEAFF
TRBD1	TRBV27	once	TRBJ1-3	TGTGCCAACAAGACAGGGGGCTCCCTCTCTGGAAACACCATATATTTT	CANKTGGSLSGNTIYF
NA	TRBV25-1	NA	TRBJ1-2	TGTGCCAGCAGTTGGGGCAGGTCCTTAGGGAACTATGGCTACACCTTC	CASSWGRSLGNYGYTF
TRBD2	TRBV19	NA	TRBJ2-1	TGTGCCAGTAGTCAAGAGAACGGGAGGATCAACAATGAGCAGTTCTTC	CASSQENGRINNEQFF
TRBD2	TRBV6-5	NA	TRBJ2-1	TGTGCCAGCATTCCTAGCGGGATCTATGAGCAGTTCTTC	CASIPSGIYEQFF
NA	TRBV7-9	NA	TRBJ1-4	TGTGCCAGCAGCTTAGAGACGGGAACTAATGAAAAACTGTTTTTT	CASSLETGTNEKLFF
NA	TRBV21-1	NA	TRBJ1-5	TGTGCCAGCAGCACCCCCCAGAGGGTGGAAGGGGGCTTCGCGGTGAGGCAGCCCCAGCATTTT	CASSTPQRVEGGFAVRQPQHF
NA	TRBV28	NA	TRBJ1-2	TGTGCCACCGGCGGGGGGGTCTTC	CATGGGVF
TRBD1	TRBV7-9	NA	TRBJ1-3	TGTGCCAGCAGCACACGACAGGGAAGTTCGGACACCATATATTTT	CASSTRQGSSDTIYF
NA	TRBV2	NA	TRBJ2-3	TGTGCCAGCAGTGACGCGGGGACTAGCACAGATACGCAGTATTTT	CASSDAGTSTDTQYF
TRBD2	TRBV7-9	NA	TRBJ2-1	TGTGCCAGCTGGCTAGCGGGAGGGCTTGACAATGAGCAGTTCTTC	CASWLAGGLDNEQFF
TRBD1	TRBV5-6	NA	TRBJ1-3	TGTGCCAGCAGCTTTACCCCGGGACAGGGCCTACCTGCTGGAAACACCATATATTTT	CASSFTPGQGLPAGNTIYF
NA	TRBV4-1	NA	TRBJ2-1	TGCGCCAGCAGCTCCGGAGGCGGGGCTAGGGGCTACAATGAGCAGTTCTTC	CASSSGGGARGYNEQFF
NA	TRBV29-1	NA	TRBJ1-5	TGCAGCGTTGAAGCAAACAGGAAGGGACAGCCCCAGCATTTT	CSVEANRKGQPQHF
TRBD1	TRBV28	NA	TRBJ1-1	TGTGCCAGCAGCCAAATATCGCAGGGGGCTTTAAACACTGAAGCTTTCTTT	CASSQISQGALNTEAFF
TRBD1	TRBV24-1	NA	TRBJ1-1	TGTGCCACTGGGACAGGGGAAACCACTGAAGCTTTCTTT	CATGTGETTEAFF
NA	TRBV5-1	NA	TRBJ2-3	TGCGCCAGCAGCGGAGGACTGTCAGATACGCAGTATTTT	CASSGGLSDTQYF
TRBD2	TRBV7-3	NA	TRBJ2-1	TGTGCCAGCAGCCCACGAGGACTAGCGAATGATGAGCAGTTCTTC	CASSPRGLANDEQFF
TRBD1	TRBV9	once	TRBJ1-4	TGTGCCAGCAGCGTAGAGGGACAGGGAGCACTTAATGAAAAACTGTTTTTT	CASSVEGQGALNEKLFF
NA	TRBV11-2	NA	TRBJ2-2	TGTGCCAGCAGACGCTGGCCAGGGAAGTTTGCCGGGGAGCTGTTTTTT	CASRRWPGKFAGELFF
NA	TRBV6-1	NA	TRBJ2-2	TGTGCCAGCAGTGAAGTCGATAGCAGGGCCCACACCGGGGAGCTGTTTTTT	CASSEVDSRAHTGELFF
TRBD1	TRBV7-9	NA	TRBJ1-1	TGTGCCAGCAGCCCAGGGACAGTTAACACTGAAGCTTTCTTT	CASSPGTVNTEAFF
NA	TRBV2	many	TRBJ1-5	TGTGCCAGCAGGGCATCGGGAGTTGAAAGCAATCAGCCCCAGCATTTT	CASRASGVESNQPQHF
NA	TRBV28	NA	TRBJ1-1	TGTGCCAGCAGGTCTCCGGGACAAATGAACACTGAAGCTTTCTTT	CASRSPGQMNTEAFF
NA	TRBV28	NA	TRBJ2-3	TGTGCCAGCAGTTTATCTAGCACAGATACGCAGTATTTT	CASSLSSTDTQYF
TRBD2	TRBV2	NA	TRBJ2-5	TGTGCCAGCAGTCTTTTCAGGACTAGCGTCGAAGGAAGGGAGACCCAGTACTTC	CASSLFRTSVEGRETQYF
NA	TRBV7-3	NA	TRBJ1-3	TGTGCCAGCAGCCGCCTGGGCGGGGTAGGAAACACCATATATTTT	CASSRLGGVGNTIYF